What follows describes a single T cell receptor beta chain. Authors' data handling: Using reference gene primer amplification, nucleated cell counts were estimated. Generated by immunoSEQ multiplex PCR, the TCRdb table keeps only in-frame clones and is missing some. V and J calls and clone size are those listed in that table; D and trimming were worked out from the DNA. The sample shows 180,000 or so clones, roughly four fifths of them seen only once. These data are taken from a study of blood T cell repertoires in COVID-19. Study-level information: The samples span acute and convalescent COVID-19 from the United States, Italy and Spain. PBMCs, B-cell-depleted T cells, or T cells were the source of the cDNA or gDNA that made up the material.

Seattle patients were enrolled during active infection and followed longitudinally. Trimming stripped 4 bases from V and 6 bases from J, with 7 bases between. Looked up from germline, CDR1 is LGHDT and CDR2 is YNNKEL (reference sequence). The length of the CDR3 is 11 residues. This TCR derives from a woman in her thirties or forties with COVID-19, enrolled during active disease. Sequenced sample: peripheral blood. The chain uses TRBV3-1 (or the pseudogene TRBV3-2) and TRBJ2-7; a weak D match, TRBD1 (5 bases). This CDR3 is CASSLTGEQYF. CDR3 nucleotide sequence: TGTGCCAGCAGCCTTACAGGCGAGCAGTACTTC.